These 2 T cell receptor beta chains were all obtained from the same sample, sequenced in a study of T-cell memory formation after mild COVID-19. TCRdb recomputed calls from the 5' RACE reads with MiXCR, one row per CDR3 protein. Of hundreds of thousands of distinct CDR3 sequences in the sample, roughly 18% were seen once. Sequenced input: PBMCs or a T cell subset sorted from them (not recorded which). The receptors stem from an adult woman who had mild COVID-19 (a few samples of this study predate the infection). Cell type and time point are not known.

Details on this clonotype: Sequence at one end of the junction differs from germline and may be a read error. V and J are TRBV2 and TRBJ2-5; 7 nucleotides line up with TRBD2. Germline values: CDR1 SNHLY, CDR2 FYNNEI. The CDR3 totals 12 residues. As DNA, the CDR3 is TGTGCCAGCAGTGCTAGCGGAGAGGCCCAGTACTTC. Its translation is CASSASGEAQYF.

DNA of the CDR3: TGCGCCAGCAGCTACCAAGGGGGGGACTATGGCTACACCTTC. Translated: CASSYQGGDYGYTF. The rearrangement uses TRBV5-1 and TRBJ1-2; D is possibly TRBD1 (6 bases). CDR3 length: 14 amino acids. The V and J ends lost 3 bases and 3 bases respectively, with 12 bases between them. In germline, CDR1 is SGHRS, CDR2 YFSETQ.